These 11 T cell receptor beta chains share one sample of origin, sequenced in a study of beta chain features in type 1 diabetes. Overall study findings and caveats: TCRB CDR3s were moderately but significantly shorter in Type 1 diabetes patients in all four CD4+ subsets.

Sequenced material consisted of expressed TCRB transcripts (all of the isolated RNA was reverse transcribed). This table comes from immunoSEQ multiplex PCR, and its TCRdb copy is limited to in-frame clones, with some not included. The sample has 150,000 to 170,000 clones, about a tenth seen once. What these receptors recognize is not known. Sequencing was carried out using central memory CD4+ T cells from blood. The receptor source for this set is a man between 25 and 39 years old with type 1 diabetes.

The chain is built from TRBV28 and TRBJ2-1, with a tentative D call TRBD2 (6 bases). V was pared by 5 bases and J by 3 bases, with 11 bases between. CDR1 MDHEN and CDR2 SYDVKM come from the germline V gene. The CDR3 consists of 14 residues. The CDR3 here is CASSAAGIYNEQFF. Written as DNA, the CDR3 is TGTGCCAGCAGTGCGGCGGGGATCTACAATGAGCAGTTCTTC.

This clone was seen more than once but under ten times. The chain links TRBV7-2 to TRBJ2-7; 8 positions match TRBD1. The germline V gene has CDR1 SGHTA and CDR2 FQGNSA. The junction had 8 bases not matched to a gene; V was cut back by 6 bases and J by 7 bases. The CDR3 has 13 residues. CDR3 in amino acids: CASSTGQAREQYF. For the CDR3, the DNA is TGTGCCAGCAGTACGGGACAGGCACGGGAGCAGTACTTC.

The genes are TRBV25-1 and TRBJ2-5, with 9 bases matching TRBD2. CDR3 length: 13 residues. Germline V lookup: CDR1 MGHDK, CDR2 SYGVNS. With 9 bases clipped from V and 5 bases from J, the junction kept 7 bases outside the gene matches. This chain's CDR3 is CASRAGGWETQYF. Here the CDR3 DNA reads TGTGCCAGTCGAGCGGGGGGCTGGGAGACCCAGTACTTC.

The chain links TRBV7-8 to TRBJ2-1, with D maybe TRBD2 (5 bases). Germline V gene lookup returns CDR1 SGHVS and CDR2 FQNEAQ. The CDR3 loop spans 13 amino acids. The V and J ends lost 0 bases and 12 bases respectively, with 12 bases between them. CDR3 DNA sequence: TGTGCCAGCAGCTTAGCGGGAGAGGCCGGGCAGTTCTTC. It translates to CASSLAGEAGQFF.

J is TRBJ2-7 and V is TRBV5-1; the D gene is possibly TRBD1 (5 bases). CDR1 and CDR2 from the germline V gene are SGHRS and YFSETQ. This CDR3 has 14 residues. The V and J ends lost 9 bases and 6 bases respectively, with 22 bases between them. The DNA for the CDR3 is TGCGCCACGCGACCAGGGCAGGGCAAGGGCGAGCAGTACTTC. Protein product: CATRPGQGKGEQYF.

Written as DNA, the CDR3 is TGTGCCAGCAGTACAGGGGGAGGGGGTAACTATGGCTACACCTTC. It translates to CASSTGGGGNYGYTF. The J gene is TRBJ1-2, the V gene TRBV5-4; the match to TRBD1 covers 8 bases. V lost 5 bases, J lost 1 base, and 7 bases stayed unmatched. The CDR3 loop spans 15 amino acids. Germline CDR1 is SGHNT and CDR2 is YYREEE (reference sequence).

The CDR3 DNA is TGTGCCAGCCAGCTTGACACCTACGAGCAGTACTTC. This translates into CASQLDTYEQYF. The genes are TRBV6-6 and TRBJ2-7; D unclear. The germline V and J ends were trimmed by 8 bases and 2 bases, with 10 bases remaining between them. Germline CDR1 reads MNHNY; CDR2 reads SVGAGI (reference sequence). The length of the CDR3 is 12 residues.

This clone turned up a few times. This chain joins TRBV6-6 and TRBJ2-7; a possible D gene is TRBD2 (5 bases). From germline, CDR1 is MNHNY and CDR2 SVGAGI (reference sequence). CDR3 length: 13 residues. Trimming took 10 bases from V and 0 from J, leaving 13 bases between them. CDR3 residues: CATATGNSYEQYF. CDR3 nucleotides: TGTGCCACCGCCACGGGAAACTCCTACGAGCAGTACTTC.

The chain recombines TRBV28 with TRBJ2-1; 7 bases are shared with TRBD1. CDR1 and CDR2 (germline): MDHEN, SYDVKM. The CDR3 is made up of 12 amino acids. J gave up 15 bases and V 3 bases, and 8 bases lay outside the gene matches. Written as DNA, the CDR3 is TGTGCCAGCAGTTTGATACCGGGACAGAGGTTCTTC. It codes for CASSLIPGQRFF.

The sample holds a few counts of this clone. In nucleotides, the CDR3 is TGCGCCAGCAGCTTGGAACAGGCCGCAGATACGCAGTATTTT. Its protein product is CASSLEQAADTQYF. The chain has TRBV5-1 and TRBJ2-3; possibly TRBD1 for D (5 bases). Per germline, CDR1 SGHRS and CDR2 YFSETQ. Trimming pared 0 bases from V and 4 bases from J, leaving 9 bases between. This CDR3 comprises 14 residues.

The rearrangement joins TRBV27 to TRBJ2-5; 7 positions match TRBD2. This CDR3 spans 15 amino acids. The germline CDR1 and CDR2 sequences are MNHEY and SMNVEV (reference sequence). The junction had 5 bases not matched to a gene; V was cut back by 3 bases and J by 1 base. The CDR3: CASSFSLAVQETQYF. CDR3 nucleotides: TGTGCCAGCAGTTTTAGCCTAGCGGTCCAAGAGACCCAGTACTTC.